Listed here is a single T cell receptor (beta chain). The antigen is not known. The V segment lost 6 bases and the J segment 7 bases; nucleotides outside the gene matches: 3. CDR1 is DFQATT, CDR2 SNEGSKA, per germline (reference sequence). The CDR3 is 13 residues long. The sample belongs to a study of identical twins. Regarding the study as a whole: Twins shared beta out-of-frame sequences in excess, but this excess was weaker. Compared with unrelated sharing, twin-shared out-of-frame alpha sequences had more low-probability sequences.

TCRdb re-derived calls from the 5' RACE reads in MiXCR, one entry per CDR3 protein. The sample contains fewer than 500,000 distinct CDR3 sequences, roughly a quarter of which appear only once. In addition, the sample was reused for a study of T cells expressing NK-cell markers. As reported in that work: These clonotypes also led the CD3+CD56-NKG2C+ fraction in four donors.

Specimen: CD4+ T cells sorted from blood. This sequence joins TRBV20-1 and TRBJ2-1; 13 bases fit TRBD2. This TCR was sampled from a woman between 18 and 29 years old in good health. The CDR3 DNA reads TGCAGTGCCGCGACTAGCGGGAGGAATGAGCAGTTCTTC. The encoded protein is CSAATSGRNEQFF.